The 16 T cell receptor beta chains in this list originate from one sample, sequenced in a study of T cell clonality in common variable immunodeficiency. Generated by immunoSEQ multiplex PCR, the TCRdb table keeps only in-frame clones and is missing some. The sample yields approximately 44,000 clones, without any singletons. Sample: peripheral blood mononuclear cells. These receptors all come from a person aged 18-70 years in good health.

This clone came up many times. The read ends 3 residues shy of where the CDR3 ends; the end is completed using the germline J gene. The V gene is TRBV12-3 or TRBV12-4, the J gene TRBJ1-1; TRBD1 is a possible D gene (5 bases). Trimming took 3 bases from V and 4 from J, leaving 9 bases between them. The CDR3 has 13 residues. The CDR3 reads CASSLGQGTEAFF. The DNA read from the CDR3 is TGTGCCAGCAGTTTGGGGCAGGGCACTGAA.

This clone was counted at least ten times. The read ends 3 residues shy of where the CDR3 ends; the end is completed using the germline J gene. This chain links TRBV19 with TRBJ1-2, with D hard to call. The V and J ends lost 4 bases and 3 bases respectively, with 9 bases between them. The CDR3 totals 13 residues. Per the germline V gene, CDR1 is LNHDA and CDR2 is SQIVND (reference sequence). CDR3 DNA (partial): TGTGCCAGTAGTACCTACAGAGACTATGGC. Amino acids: CASSTYRDYG. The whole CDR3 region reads CASSTYRDYGYTF.

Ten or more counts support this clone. Incomplete CDR3 DNA: TGTGCCAGCAGCCCAATTTCCGGGACAGGGGGATTATACGAG. It codes for CASSPISGTGGLYE. In full, the CDR3 is CASSPISGTGGLYEQYF. The chain combines TRBV7-6 with TRBJ2-7, with 11 bases identical to TRBD1. The read falls 3 residues short of the CDR3 end, and the missing part is taken from the germline J gene. The CDR3 extends over 17 amino acids. Germline CDR1 reads SGHVS; CDR2 reads FNYEAQ. With V trimmed by 5 bases and J by 4 bases, 13 bases remained unmatched.

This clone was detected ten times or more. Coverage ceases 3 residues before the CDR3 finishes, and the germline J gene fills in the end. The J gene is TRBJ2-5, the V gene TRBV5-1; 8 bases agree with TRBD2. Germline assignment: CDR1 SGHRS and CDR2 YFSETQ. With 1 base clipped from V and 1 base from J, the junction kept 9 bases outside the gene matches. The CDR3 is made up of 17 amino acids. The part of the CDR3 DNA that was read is TGCGCCAGCAGCTTGTCTGCTTTCAGCGGGAGCCAAGAGACC. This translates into CASSLSAFSGSQET. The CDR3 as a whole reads CASSLSAFSGSQETQYF.

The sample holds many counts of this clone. The sequenced part of the CDR3 DNA is TGTGCCAGCAGCTTGGACTTTTTGGGGGCGAATGGC. The encoded protein is CASSLDFLGANG. The entire CDR3 reads CASSLDFLGANGYTF. The chain is built from TRBV5-4 and TRBJ1-2; D is perhaps TRBD1 (6 bases). The DNA ends 3 residues before the CDR3 does, and the rest of the CDR3 is filled in from the germline J gene. Germline CDR1 reads SGHNT; CDR2 reads YYREEE (reference sequence). The CDR3 runs to 15 residues. Trimming took 0 bases from V and 6 from J, leaving 15 bases between them.

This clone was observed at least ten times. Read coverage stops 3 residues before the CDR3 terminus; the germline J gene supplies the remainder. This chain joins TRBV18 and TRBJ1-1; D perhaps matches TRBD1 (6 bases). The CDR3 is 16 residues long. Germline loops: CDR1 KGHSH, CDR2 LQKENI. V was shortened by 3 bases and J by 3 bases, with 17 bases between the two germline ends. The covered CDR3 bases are TGTGCCAGCTCACCGGCAGGGGATATTGTTTACACTGAA. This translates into CASSPAGDIVYTE. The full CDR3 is CASSPAGDIVYTEAFF.

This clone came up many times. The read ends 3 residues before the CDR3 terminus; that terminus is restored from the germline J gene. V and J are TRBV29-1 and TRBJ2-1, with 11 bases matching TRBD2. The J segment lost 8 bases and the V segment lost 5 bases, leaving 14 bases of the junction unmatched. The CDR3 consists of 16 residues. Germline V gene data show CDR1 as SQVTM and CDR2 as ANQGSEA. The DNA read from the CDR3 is TGCAGCGTTTTCCCGGGACTAGCGGCCCAAGGGGATGAG. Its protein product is CSVFPGLAAQGDE. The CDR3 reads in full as CSVFPGLAAQGDEQFF.

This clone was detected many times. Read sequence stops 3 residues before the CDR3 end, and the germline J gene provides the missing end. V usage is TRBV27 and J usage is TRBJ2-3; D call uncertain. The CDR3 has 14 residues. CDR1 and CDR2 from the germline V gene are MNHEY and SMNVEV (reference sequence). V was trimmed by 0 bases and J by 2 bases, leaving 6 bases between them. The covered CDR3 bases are TGTGCCAGCAGTTTATCGGCCCCCACAGATACG. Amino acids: CASSLSAPTDT. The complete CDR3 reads CASSLSAPTDTQYF.

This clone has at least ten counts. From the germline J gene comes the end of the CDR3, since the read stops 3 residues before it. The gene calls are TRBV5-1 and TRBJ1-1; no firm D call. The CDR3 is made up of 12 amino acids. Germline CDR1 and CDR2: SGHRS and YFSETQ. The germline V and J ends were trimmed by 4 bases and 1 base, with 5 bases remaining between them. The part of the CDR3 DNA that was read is TGCGCCAGCAGCCTCTCGAACACTGAA. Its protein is CASSLSNTE. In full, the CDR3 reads CASSLSNTEAFF.

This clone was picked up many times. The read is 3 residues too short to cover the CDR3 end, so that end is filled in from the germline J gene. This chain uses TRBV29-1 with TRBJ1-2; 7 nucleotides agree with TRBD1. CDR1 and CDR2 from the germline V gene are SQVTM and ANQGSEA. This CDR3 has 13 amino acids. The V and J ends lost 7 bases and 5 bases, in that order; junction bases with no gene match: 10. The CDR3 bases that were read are TGCAGCGCCAAAGGGACAGAGTCTTATGGC. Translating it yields CSAKGTESYG. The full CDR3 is CSAKGTESYGYTF.

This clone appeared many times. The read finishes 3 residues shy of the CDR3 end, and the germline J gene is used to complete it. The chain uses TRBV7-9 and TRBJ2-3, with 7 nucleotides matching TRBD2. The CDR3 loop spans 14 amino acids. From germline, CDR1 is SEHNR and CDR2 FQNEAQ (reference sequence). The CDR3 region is CASSLSGDGGTQYF. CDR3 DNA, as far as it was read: TGTGCCAGCAGCTTGAGCGGGGACGGCGGGACG.

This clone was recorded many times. CDR3: CASSSGTSGRTLVAQYF. CDR3 bases read: TGTGCCAGCAGCTCAGGGACTAGCGGGAGAACCTTGGTGGCG. This chain joins TRBV7-8 and TRBJ2-3; 14 nucleotides match TRBD2. The read ends 3 residues before the CDR3 terminus; that terminus is restored from the germline J gene. This CDR3 comprises 17 residues. CDR1 and CDR2 from the germline V gene are SGHVS and FQNEAQ.

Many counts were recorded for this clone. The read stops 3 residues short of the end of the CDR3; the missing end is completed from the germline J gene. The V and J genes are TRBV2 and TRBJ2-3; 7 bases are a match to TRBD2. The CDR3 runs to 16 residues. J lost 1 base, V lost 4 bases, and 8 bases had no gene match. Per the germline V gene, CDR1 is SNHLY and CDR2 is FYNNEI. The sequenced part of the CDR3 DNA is TGTGCCAGCAGTGGACTAGCCGTTTGGGGCACAGATACG. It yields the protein CASSGLAVWGTDT. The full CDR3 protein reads CASSGLAVWGTDTQYF.

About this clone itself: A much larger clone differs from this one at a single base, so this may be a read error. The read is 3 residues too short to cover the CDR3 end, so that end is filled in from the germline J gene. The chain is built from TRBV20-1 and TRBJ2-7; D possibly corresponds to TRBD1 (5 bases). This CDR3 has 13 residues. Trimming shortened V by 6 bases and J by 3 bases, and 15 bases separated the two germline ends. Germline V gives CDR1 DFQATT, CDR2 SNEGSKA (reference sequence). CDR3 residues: CSALRQNRYEQYF. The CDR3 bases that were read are TGCAGTGCACTTAGACAGAATCGCTACGAG.

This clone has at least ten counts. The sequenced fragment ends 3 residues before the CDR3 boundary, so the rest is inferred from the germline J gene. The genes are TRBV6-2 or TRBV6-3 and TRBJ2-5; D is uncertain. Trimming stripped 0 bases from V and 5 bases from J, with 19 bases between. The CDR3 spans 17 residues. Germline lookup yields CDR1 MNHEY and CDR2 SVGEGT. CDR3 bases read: TGTGCCAGCAGTTACTCCCGTTTAGGCCTTTCGGGTGAGACC. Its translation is CASSYSRLGLSGET. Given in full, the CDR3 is CASSYSRLGLSGETQYF.

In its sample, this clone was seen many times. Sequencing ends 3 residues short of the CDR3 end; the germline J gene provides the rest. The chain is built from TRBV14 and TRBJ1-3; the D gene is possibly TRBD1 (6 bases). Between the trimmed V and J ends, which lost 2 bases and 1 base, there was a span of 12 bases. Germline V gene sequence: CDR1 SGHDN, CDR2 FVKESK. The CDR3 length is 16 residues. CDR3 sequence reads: CASSQKGGGSGNTIYF. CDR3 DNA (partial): TGTGCCAGCAGCCAAAAGGGGGGGGGATCTGGAAACACC.